Each of the 7 T cell receptor beta chains below was sequenced from the same sample in a study of T cells in Graves' hyperthyroidism and ophthalmopathy. It was RNA transcripts that yielded the amplified TCR beta CDR3 regions. The TCR CDR3 first-round RT-PCR relied on the HTBI primer set. One entry per CDR3 protein results from TCRdb running MiXCR on the multiplex PCR reads. This repertoire shows about 53,000 distinct CDR3 sequences, around half found once; its top ten account for 12%. Sequencing used blood. The source of these receptors is a woman aged 25 to 39 with Graves' ophthalmopathy.

This clonotype came up many times. This chain joins TRBV19 and TRBJ2-5; D not certain. The CDR3 has 14 amino acids. V lost 3 bases to trimming and J lost 4 bases, with 12 bases between them. Germline lookup yields CDR1 LNHDA and CDR2 SQIVND (reference sequence). The DNA for the CDR3 is TGTGCCAGTAGTATGGGGTCGCATCGAGAGACCCAGTACTTC. Translation gives CASSMGSHRETQYF.

This clonotype came up many times. The chain combines TRBV20-1 with TRBJ2-3; 14 bases align to TRBD2. The CDR3 loop spans 19 amino acids. CDR1 is DFQATT, CDR2 SNEGSKA, per germline (reference sequence). V lost 2 bases and J lost 4; bases outside the gene matches: 14. CDR3 bases: TGCAGTGCTAGATCACAATTTGGGACTAGCGGGAGAGGGGCAGATACGCAGTATTTT. This codes for CSARSQFGTSGRGADTQYF.

To note about this clonotype: Germline and junction disagree at one end, which may indicate a read error. This sequence joins TRBV2 and TRBJ2-1, with D perhaps TRBD1 or TRBD2 (5 bases each). From germline, CDR1 is SNHLY and CDR2 FYNNEI. This CDR3 comprises 13 residues. This CDR3 is CASSIGGRNQQFF. DNA for the CDR3: TGTGCCAGCAGTATTGGGGGACGCAATCAGCAGTTCTTC. The whole variable domain, filled in from reference TRBV2 and TRBJ2-1, reads EPEVTQTPSHQVTQMGQEVILRCVPISNHLYFYWYRQILGQKVEFLVSFYNNEISEKSEIFDDQFSVERPDGSNFTLKIRSTKLEDSAMYFCASSIGGRNQQFFGPGTRLTVL.

As concerns this clonotype: One junction end does not reproduce the germline sequence, and a read error may be involved. V gene TRBV7-7 combines with J gene TRBJ1-5; tentatively, D is TRBD1 (6 bases). Looked up from germline, CDR1 is SSHAT and CDR2 is FNYEAQ (reference sequence). This CDR3 contains 13 residues. This chain's CDR3 is CASSFAGEETQHF. Written as DNA, the CDR3 is TGTGCTAGCAGCTTCGCAGGGGAGGAGACCCAGCATTTT.

Regarding this clonotype: A much larger clone differs from this one at a single base, so this may be a read error. V is TRBV28 and J is TRBJ2-7, with 12 bases matching TRBD1. Per germline, CDR1 MDHEN and CDR2 SYDVKM. The CDR3 length is 15 residues. The DNA of the CDR3 is TGTGCCAGCAGATCCCTTGGGACAGGGGGCTCCGAGCAGTGCTTC. It translates to CASRSLGTGGSEQCF.

The V call is TRBV6-5, the J call TRBJ1-3; D is undetermined. The V end lost 5 bases, the J end lost 7 bases, and 12 bases lay between the germline ends. The CDR3 is 13 amino acids. Germline V gives CDR1 MNHEY, CDR2 SVGAGI. This chain's CDR3 is CASSPRRTNTIYF. The CDR3 coding sequence is TGTGCCAGCAGTCCCCGTAGGACTAACACCATATATTTT.

Many counts were recorded for this clonotype. The chain uses TRBV20-1 and TRBJ2-5; D might be TRBD1 (5 bases). The CDR3 covers 15 residues. V was shortened by 0 bases and J by 1 base, with 12 bases between the two germline ends. Per germline, CDR1 DFQATT and CDR2 SNEGSKA (reference sequence). CDR3 sequence (DNA): TGCAGTGCTAGAGACTTCACAGGCTCCCAAGAGACCCAGTACTTC. This translates into CSARDFTGSQETQYF.